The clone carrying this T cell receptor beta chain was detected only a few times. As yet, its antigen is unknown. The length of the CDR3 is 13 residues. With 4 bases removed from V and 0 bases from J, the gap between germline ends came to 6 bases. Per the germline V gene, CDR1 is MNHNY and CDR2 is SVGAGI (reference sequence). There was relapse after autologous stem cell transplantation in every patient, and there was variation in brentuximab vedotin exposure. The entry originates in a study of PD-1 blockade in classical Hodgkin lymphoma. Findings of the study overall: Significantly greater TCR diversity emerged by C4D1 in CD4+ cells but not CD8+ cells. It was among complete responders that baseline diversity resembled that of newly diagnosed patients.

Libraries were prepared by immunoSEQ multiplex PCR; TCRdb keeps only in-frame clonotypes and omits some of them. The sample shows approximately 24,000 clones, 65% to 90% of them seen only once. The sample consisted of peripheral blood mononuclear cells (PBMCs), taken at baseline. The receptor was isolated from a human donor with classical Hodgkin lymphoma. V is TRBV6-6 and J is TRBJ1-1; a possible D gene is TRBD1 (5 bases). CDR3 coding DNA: TGTGCCAGCAGTTGGGACGTGAACACTGAAGCTTTCTTT. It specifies CASSWDVNTEAFF.